This T cell receptor beta chain came from a study of T cells in Graves' hyperthyroidism and ophthalmopathy. V trimming: 6 bases; J trimming: 5 bases; junction bases outside the gene matches: 4. CDR1 is SQVTM and CDR2 is ANQGSEA in the germline V gene. This CDR3 has 12 amino acids. Study findings and constraints: Ophthalmopathy onset followed model prediction by a median roughly six months. Blood samples included most of the expanded thyroid clonotypes exceeding 0.001.

Using RNA transcripts as the source, TCR beta CDR3 regions were amplified. An initial round of RT-PCR targeting the TCR CDR3 relied on the HTBI primer set. TCRdb analysed the multiplex PCR reads with MiXCR anew, one entry per CDR3 protein. Of hundreds of thousands of distinct CDR3 sequences listed, 13% to 15% are singletons. This clonotype was counted many times. What it binds is not known. This chain connects TRBV29-1 to TRBJ2-1; 7 positions match TRBD1. This sequence originates from a woman aged 45-65 years with Graves' ophthalmopathy. Sequencing used blood. The CDR3 nucleotides read TGCAGCGTAGAGGACAGGCACAATGAGCAGTTCTTC. Its translation is CSVEDRHNEQFF.